This is a list of T cell receptor beta chains from one sample in a study of blood T cell repertoires in COVID-19. Profiling relied on immunoSEQ multiplex PCR, and the TCRdb table lists in-frame clones only, not all of them. The sample shows under 250,000 clones, 82% of them seen only once. The sample consisted of peripheral blood. Receptors were obtained from a woman aged 40 to 49 with acute or convalescent COVID-19. Each CDR3 is given with its conserved first and last residue. Fields, in order: J gene, V gene, D gene, clone size, CDR3 DNA, CDR3 protein. D genes are given only for firm matches. Where a row states a size, it is once, few, many or the class of an expanded clone; other rows omit it.

J: TRBJ1-2
V: TRBV12-3/TRBV12-4
D: -
size: -
DNA: TGTGCCAGCAGTTTATGGCGGAACTATGGCTACACCTTC
CDR3: CASSLWRNYGYTF

J: TRBJ1-5
V: TRBV12-5
D: -
size: -
DNA: TGTGCTAGTGGTTATGAGGTGGGTCAGCCCCAGCATTTT
CDR3: CASGYEVGQPQHF

J: TRBJ2-7
V: TRBV11-2
D: TRBD1
size: once
DNA: TGTGCCAGCAGATTAACAGGGGATCTACGCGAGCAGTACTTC
CDR3: CASRLTGDLREQYF

J: TRBJ1-1
V: TRBV5-6
D: TRBD1
size: -
DNA: TGTGCCAGCAGCGTGAGAATGACAGGGGTGAACACTGAAGCTTTCTTT
CDR3: CASSVRMTGVNTEAFF

J: TRBJ2-1
V: TRBV9
D: TRBD2
size: -
DNA: TGTGCCAGCAGCGTAGCGACTAGCGGTATCAATGAGCAGTTCTTC
CDR3: CASSVATSGINEQFF

J: TRBJ1-1
V: TRBV29-1
D: -
size: once
DNA: TGCAGCGTTGATGTTGGGGGGATGAACACTGAAGCTTTCTTT
CDR3: CSVDVGGMNTEAFF

J: TRBJ1-6
V: TRBV11-3
D: -
size: -
DNA: TGTGCCAGCAGCCAAACTTATAATTCACCCCTCCACTTT
CDR3: CASSQTYNSPLHF

J: TRBJ1-1
V: TRBV5-1
D: -
size: -
DNA: TGCGCCAGCAGCCTGGACACAGGCACTGAAGCTTTCTTT
CDR3: CASSLDTGTEAFF

J: TRBJ1-6
V: TRBV2
D: -
size: -
DNA: TGTGCCAGCAGTGGCAGGGGTATAGGTAATTCACCCCTCCACTTT
CDR3: CASSGRGIGNSPLHF

J: TRBJ2-3
V: TRBV5-5
D: -
size: -
DNA: TGTGCCAGCAGCCCCCCTGGACTGGCTAGCACAGATACGCAGTATTTT
CDR3: CASSPPGLASTDTQYF

J: TRBJ2-1
V: TRBV7-2
D: TRBD1
size: -
DNA: TGTGCCAGCAGTAACGGACAGGGGTCCCCATATGAGCAGTTCTTC
CDR3: CASSNGQGSPYEQFF

J: TRBJ1-5
V: TRBV2
D: TRBD1
size: -
DNA: TGTGCCAGCAGTGAACAGACAGGGATTCAGCCCCAGCATTTT
CDR3: CASSEQTGIQPQHF

J: TRBJ2-7
V: TRBV6-1
D: -
size: -
DNA: TGTGCCAGCAGTGACGACTTGGTGAACGAGCAGTACTTC
CDR3: CASSDDLVNEQYF

J: TRBJ2-1
V: TRBV6-4
D: TRBD2
size: once
DNA: TGTGCCAGCAGTGTCGGGAGGCAGAATGAGCAGTTCTTC
CDR3: CASSVGRQNEQFF

J: TRBJ1-1
V: TRBV25-1
D: -
size: -
DNA: TGTGCCAGCAGTGAAAGGCTGGGGGGCACTGAAGCTTTCTTT
CDR3: CASSERLGGTEAFF

J: TRBJ1-2
V: TRBV7-2
D: TRBD1
size: -
DNA: TGTGCCAGCAGCCCACGGACAGGTCTGGGGGGCTACACCTTC
CDR3: CASSPRTGLGGYTF

J: TRBJ2-7
V: TRBV2
D: TRBD2
size: -
DNA: TGTGCCACCAAGAAGCGGGAGGATCCGAAATACGAGCAGTACTTC
CDR3: CATKKREDPKYEQYF

J: TRBJ2-7
V: TRBV12-3/TRBV12-4
D: -
size: -
DNA: TGTGCCAGCAGTTCCGGTAACGAGCAGTACTTC
CDR3: CASSSGNEQYF